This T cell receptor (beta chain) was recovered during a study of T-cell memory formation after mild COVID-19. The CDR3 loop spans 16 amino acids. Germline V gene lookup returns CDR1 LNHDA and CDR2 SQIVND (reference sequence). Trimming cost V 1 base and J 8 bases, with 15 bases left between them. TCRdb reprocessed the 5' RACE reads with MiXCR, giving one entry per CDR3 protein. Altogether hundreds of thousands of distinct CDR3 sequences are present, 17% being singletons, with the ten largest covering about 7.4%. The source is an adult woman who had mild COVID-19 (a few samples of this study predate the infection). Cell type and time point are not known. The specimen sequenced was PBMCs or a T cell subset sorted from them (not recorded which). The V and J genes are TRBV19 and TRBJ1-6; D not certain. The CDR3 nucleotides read TGTGCCAGTAGTATAGTTGGCGTCAGAGGAGATTCACCCCTCCACTTT. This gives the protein CASSIVGVRGDSPLHF.